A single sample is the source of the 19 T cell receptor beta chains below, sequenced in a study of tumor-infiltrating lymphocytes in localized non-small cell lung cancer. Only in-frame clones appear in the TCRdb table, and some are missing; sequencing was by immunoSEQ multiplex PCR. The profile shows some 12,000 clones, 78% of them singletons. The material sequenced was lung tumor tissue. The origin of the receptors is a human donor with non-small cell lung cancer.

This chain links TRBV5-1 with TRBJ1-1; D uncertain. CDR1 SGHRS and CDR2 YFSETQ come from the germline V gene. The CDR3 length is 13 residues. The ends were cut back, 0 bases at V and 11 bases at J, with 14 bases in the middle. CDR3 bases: TGCGCCAGCAGCTTGGCCTTAGGTGCTGGGGCTTTCTTT. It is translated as CASSLALGAGAFF.

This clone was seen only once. The CDR3 DNA is TGTGCCAGCTCTCCCACAGGAGACTCTGGAAACACCATATATTTT. This translates into CASSPTGDSGNTIYF. V usage is TRBV18 and J usage is TRBJ1-3; TRBD1 might be the D (5 bases). Germline lookup yields CDR1 KGHSH and CDR2 LQKENI. The ends were cut back, 6 bases at V and 0 bases at J, with 12 bases in the middle. The CDR3 is made up of 15 amino acids.

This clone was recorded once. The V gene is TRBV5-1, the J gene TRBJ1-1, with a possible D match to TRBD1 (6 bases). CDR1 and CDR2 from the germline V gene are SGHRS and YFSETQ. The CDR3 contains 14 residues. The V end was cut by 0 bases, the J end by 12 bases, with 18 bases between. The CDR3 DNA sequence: TGCGCCAGCAGCTTGGCCCCAGCTACAGGGAAAACTTTCTTT. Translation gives CASSLAPATGKTFF.

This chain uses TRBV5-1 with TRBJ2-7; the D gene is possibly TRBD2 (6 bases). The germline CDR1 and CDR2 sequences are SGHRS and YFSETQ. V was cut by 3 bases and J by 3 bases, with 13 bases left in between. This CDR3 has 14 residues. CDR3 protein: CASSSQGGDYEQYF. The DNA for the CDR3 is TGCGCCAGCAGCTCCCAAGGCGGGGACTACGAGCAGTACTTC.

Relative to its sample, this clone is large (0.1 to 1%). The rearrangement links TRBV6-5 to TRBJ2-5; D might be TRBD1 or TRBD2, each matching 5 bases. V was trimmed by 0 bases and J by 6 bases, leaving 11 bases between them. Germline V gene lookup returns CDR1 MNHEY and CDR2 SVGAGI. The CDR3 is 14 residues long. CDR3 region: CASSYSRGAKTQYF. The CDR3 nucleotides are TGTGCCAGCAGTTACTCGAGGGGCGCGAAGACCCAGTACTTC.

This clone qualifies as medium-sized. The CDR3 region is CASSNDRDQPQHF. The DNA for the CDR3 is TGTGCCAGCAGCAACGACAGGGATCAGCCCCAGCATTTT. The chain joins TRBV7-8 to TRBJ1-5, with 7 bases aligning to TRBD1. Germline values: CDR1 SGHVS, CDR2 FQNEAQ. The CDR3 sequence is 13 residues long. V dropped 5 bases and J dropped 5; count of bases not matched to a gene: 3.

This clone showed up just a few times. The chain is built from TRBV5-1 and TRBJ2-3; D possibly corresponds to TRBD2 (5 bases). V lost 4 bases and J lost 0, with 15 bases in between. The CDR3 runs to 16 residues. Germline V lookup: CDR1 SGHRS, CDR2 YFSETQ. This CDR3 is CASSGLSTTSTDTQYF. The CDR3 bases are TGCGCCAGCAGCGGACTGTCCACAACAAGCACAGATACGCAGTATTTT.

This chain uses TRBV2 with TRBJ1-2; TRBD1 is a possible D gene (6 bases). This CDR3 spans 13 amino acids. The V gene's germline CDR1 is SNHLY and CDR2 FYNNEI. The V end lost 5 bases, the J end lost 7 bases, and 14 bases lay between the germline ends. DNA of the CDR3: TGTGCCAGCAGTTGGTCAGGGGACGTTGGCTACACCTTC. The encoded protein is CASSWSGDVGYTF.

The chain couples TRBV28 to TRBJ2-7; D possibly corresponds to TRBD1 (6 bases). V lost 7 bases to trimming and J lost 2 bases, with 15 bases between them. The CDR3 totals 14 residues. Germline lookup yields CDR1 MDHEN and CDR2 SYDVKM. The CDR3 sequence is CASTHRVLTYEQYF. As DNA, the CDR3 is TGTGCCAGCACCCACAGGGTCTTAACCTACGAGCAGTACTTC. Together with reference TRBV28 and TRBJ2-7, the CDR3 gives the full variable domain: DVKVTQSSRYLVKRTGEKVFLECVQDMDHENMFWYRQDPGLGLRLIYFSYDVKMKEKGDIPEGYSVSREKKERFSLILESASTNQTSMYLCASTHRVLTYEQYFGPGTRLTVT.

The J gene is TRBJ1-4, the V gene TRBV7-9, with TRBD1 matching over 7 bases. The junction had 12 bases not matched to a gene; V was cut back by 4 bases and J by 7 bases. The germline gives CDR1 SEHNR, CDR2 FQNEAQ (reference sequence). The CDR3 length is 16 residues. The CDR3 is CASSSRSGTDFEKLFF. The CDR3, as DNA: TGTGCCAGCAGCTCCCGTAGCGGGACAGACTTTGAAAAACTGTTTTTT.

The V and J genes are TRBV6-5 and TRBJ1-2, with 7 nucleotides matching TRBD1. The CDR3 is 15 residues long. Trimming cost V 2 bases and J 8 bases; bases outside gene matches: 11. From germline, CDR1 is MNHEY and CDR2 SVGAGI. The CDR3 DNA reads TGTGCCAGCAGTTACCGTATCGAGGGGGCGGGAGGCTACACCTTC. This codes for CASSYRIEGAGGYTF.

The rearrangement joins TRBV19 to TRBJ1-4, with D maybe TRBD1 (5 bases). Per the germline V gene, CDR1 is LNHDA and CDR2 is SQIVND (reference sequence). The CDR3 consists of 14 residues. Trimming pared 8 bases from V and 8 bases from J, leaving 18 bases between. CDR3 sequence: CASGPSGLREKLFF. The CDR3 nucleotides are TGTGCCAGTGGGCCCTCAGGGCTCCGGGAAAAACTGTTTTTT.

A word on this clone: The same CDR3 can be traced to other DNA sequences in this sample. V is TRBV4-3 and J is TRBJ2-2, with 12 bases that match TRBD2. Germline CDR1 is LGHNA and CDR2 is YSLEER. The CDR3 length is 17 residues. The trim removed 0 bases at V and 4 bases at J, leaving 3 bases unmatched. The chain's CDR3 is CASSQDLGLAGTGELFF. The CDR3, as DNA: TGCGCCAGCAGCCAAGATTTGGGACTAGCGGGCACCGGGGAGCTGTTTTTT.

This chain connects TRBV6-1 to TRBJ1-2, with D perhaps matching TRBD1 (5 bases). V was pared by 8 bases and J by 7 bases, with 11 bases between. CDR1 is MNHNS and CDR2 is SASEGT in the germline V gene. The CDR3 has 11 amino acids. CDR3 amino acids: CASLGRAGYTF. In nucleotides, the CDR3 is TGTGCCAGCTTGGGGCGGGCTGGCTACACCTTC.

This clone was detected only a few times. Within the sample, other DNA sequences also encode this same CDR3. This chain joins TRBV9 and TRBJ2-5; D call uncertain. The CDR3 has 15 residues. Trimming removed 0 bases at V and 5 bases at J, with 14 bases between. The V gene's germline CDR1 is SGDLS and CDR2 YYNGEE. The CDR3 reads CASSVVGGGAETQYF. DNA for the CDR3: TGTGCCAGCAGCGTAGTTGGCGGCGGTGCGGAGACCCAGTACTTC.

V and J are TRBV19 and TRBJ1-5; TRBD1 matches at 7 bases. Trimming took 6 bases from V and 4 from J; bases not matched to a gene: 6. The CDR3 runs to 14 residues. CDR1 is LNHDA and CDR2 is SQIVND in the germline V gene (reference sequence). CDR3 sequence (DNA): TGTGCCAGTAGGCGCGGGACAGAAAATCAGCCCCAGCATTTT. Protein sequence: CASRRGTENQPQHF. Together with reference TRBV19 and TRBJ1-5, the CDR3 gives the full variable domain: DGGITQSPKYLFRKEGQNVTLSCEQNLNHDAMYWYRQDPGQGLRLIYYSQIVNDFQKGDIAEGYSVSREKKESFPLTVTSAQKNPTAFYLCASRRGTENQPQHFGDGTRLSIL.

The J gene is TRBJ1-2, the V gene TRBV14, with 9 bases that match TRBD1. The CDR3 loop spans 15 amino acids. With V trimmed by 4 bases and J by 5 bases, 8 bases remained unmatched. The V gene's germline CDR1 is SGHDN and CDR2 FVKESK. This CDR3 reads CASSRRTGVGYGYTF. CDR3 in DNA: TGTGCCAGCAGCCGGAGGACAGGGGTAGGGTATGGCTACACCTTC.

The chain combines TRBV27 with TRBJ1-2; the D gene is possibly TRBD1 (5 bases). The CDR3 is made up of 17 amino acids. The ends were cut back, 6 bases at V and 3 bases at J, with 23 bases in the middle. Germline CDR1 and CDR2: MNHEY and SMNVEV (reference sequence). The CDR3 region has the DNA TGTGCCAGCAGACTTAGGGCCCTGGGGCAGGCCCACTATGGCTACACCTTC. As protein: CASRLRALGQAHYGYTF.

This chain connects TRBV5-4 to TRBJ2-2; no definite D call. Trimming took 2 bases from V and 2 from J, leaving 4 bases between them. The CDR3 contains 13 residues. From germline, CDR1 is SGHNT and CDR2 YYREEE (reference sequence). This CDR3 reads CASSFQNTGELFF. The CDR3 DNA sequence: TGTGCCAGCAGCTTTCAAAACACCGGGGAGCTGTTTTTT.